This TCR beta chain was recovered during a study of post-analysis software for immune sequencing data. Study details: Clinical courses comprised relapsing-remitting, secondary progressive and progressive-relapsing multiple sclerosis.

The CDR3 is 14 amino acids. Between the trimmed V and J ends, which lost 5 bases and 4 bases, there was a span of 13 bases. CDR1 is MNHNS and CDR2 is SASEGT in the germline V gene. This clonotype was observed a handful of times. Its specificity is not known. Regarding the study as a whole: When the samples were clustered directly with F measure, those that had been prepared in the same batch showed strong co-clustering. People with multiple sclerosis had a significantly lower normalized Chao1 diversity than controls did. Roughly five TRBV segments were significantly more frequent in patients than in controls. TRBV5-6, TRBV5-1 and TRBV20-1 were among these segments.

The library was made from cDNA and included unique molecular identifiers. About 500,000 cDNA molecules came from 1 to 10 million T cells. TCRdb re-derived calls from the PCR reads in MiXCR, one entry per CDR3 protein. Of hundreds of thousands of distinct CDR3 sequences in the sample, 59% are singletons; the top ten hold about 11%. This TCR was recovered from a girl aged 2 to 9 with multiple sclerosis. Sequenced sample: blood. V usage is TRBV6-1 and J usage is TRBJ2-3; TRBD1 might be the D (6 bases). The CDR3 sequence: CASSPGAVADTQYF. DNA for the CDR3: TGTGCCAGCAGTCCAGGGGCCGTCGCAGATACGCAGTATTTT.